The entry below describes one T cell receptor (beta chain). This specimen comes from a study of blood T cell repertoires in COVID-19. Study information: Spain, Italy and the United States supplied samples that represented acute and convalescent COVID-19. The cDNA or gDNA used as material had been derived from T cells, B-cell-depleted T cells, or PBMCs.

In the study's own analysis: Estimation of nucleated cell counts relied on the amplification of reference gene primers. TCRdb keeps only in-frame clones here, not all; method: immunoSEQ multiplex PCR. V, J and clone size reflect that table, while D and trimming were determined from the DNA. The data hold around 100,000 clones, with approximately 87% observed a single time. Trimming cost V 2 bases and J 3 bases, with 5 bases left between them. The CDR3 has 13 amino acids. CDR1 is MNHEY, CDR2 SVGAGI, per germline. The sequencing sample was made of peripheral blood. This chain uses TRBV6-5 with TRBJ1-5; D gene uncertain. The receptor was derived from a human donor in a cohort sampled during active COVID-19. CDR3 residues: CASSYGLNQPQHF. CDR3 bases: TGTGCCAGCAGTTACGGCCTCAATCAGCCCCAGCATTTT.